This TCR beta chain derives from a study of T cell changes during pregnancy in multiple sclerosis. V gave up 5 bases and J gave up 5 bases, with 9 bases separating them. The CDR3 sequence is 12 residues long. Per germline, CDR1 SGHTA and CDR2 FQGNSA. Produced via immunoSEQ multiplex PCR; TCRdb's table is partial and in-frame only. This table has some 90,000 clones, 91% appearing once. The receptor comes from a female donor in good health, enrolled as a control in a pregnancy study. The V gene is TRBV7-2, the J gene TRBJ1-2; D uncertain. Sequencing was performed on peripheral blood, taken after pregnancy. The CDR3 DNA reads TGTGCCAGCAGCCCCAGAGGGTATGGCTACACCTTC. It translates to CASSPRGYGYTF.